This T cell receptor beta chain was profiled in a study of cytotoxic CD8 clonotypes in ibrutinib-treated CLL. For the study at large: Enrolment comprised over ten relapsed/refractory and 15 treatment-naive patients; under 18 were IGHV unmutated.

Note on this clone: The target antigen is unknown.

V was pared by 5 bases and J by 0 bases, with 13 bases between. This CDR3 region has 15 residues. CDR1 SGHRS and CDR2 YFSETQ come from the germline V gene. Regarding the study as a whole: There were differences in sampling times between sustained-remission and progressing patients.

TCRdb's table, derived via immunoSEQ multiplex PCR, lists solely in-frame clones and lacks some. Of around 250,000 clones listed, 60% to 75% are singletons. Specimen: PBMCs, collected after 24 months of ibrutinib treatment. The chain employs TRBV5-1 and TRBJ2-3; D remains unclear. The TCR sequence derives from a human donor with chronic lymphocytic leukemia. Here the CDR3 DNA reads TGCGCCAGCAGGGCTTTCAGCGTAAGCACAGATACGCAGTATTTT. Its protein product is CASRAFSVSTDTQYF.